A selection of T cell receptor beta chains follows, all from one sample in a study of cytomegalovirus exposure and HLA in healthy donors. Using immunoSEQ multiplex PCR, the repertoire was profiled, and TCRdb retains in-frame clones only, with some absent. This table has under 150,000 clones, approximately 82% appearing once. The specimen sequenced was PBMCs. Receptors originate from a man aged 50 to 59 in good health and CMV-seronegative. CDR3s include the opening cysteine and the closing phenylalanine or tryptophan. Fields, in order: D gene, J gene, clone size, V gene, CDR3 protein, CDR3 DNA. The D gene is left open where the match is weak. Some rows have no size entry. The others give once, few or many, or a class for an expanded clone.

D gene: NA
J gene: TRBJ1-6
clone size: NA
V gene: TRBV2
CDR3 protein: CASSQSPYNSPLHF
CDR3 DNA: TGTGCCAGCAGTCAGTCTCCCTATAATTCACCCCTCCACTTT

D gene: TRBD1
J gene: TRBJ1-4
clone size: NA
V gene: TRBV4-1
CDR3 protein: CASSPGTGHEKLFF
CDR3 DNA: TGCGCCAGCAGCCCCGGGACAGGTCATGAAAAACTGTTTTTT

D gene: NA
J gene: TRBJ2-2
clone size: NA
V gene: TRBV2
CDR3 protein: CASNLERNTGELFF
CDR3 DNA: TGTGCCAGCAACCTCGAGCGGAACACCGGGGAGCTGTTTTTT

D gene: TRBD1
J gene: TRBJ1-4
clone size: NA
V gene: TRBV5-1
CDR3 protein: CASSLGDSQVNEKLFF
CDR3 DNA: TGCGCCAGCAGCTTGGGGGACAGTCAAGTTAATGAAAAACTGTTTTTT

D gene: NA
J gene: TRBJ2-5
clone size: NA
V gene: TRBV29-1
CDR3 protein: CSVVTGPVRETQYF
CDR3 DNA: TGCAGCGTTGTCACCGGCCCCGTCAGGGAGACCCAGTACTTC

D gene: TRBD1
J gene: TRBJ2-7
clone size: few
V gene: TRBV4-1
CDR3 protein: CASSHDRGSYEQYF
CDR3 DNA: TGCGCCAGCAGCCACGACAGGGGGTCCTACGAGCAGTACTTC

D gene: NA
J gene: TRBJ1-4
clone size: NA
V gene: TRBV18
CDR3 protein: CASSPDARAGKLFF
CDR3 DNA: TGTGCCAGCTCACCGGACGCCAGGGCCGGAAAACTGTTTTTT

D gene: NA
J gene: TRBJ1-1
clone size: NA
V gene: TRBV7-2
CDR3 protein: CASRVRTPGSEAFF
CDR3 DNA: TGTGCCAGCAGAGTTAGGACGCCGGGGAGTGAAGCTTTCTTT

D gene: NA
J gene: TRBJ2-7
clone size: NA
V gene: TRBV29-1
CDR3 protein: CSAKQGAYEQYF
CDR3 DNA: TGCAGCGCGAAACAGGGAGCCTACGAGCAGTACTTC

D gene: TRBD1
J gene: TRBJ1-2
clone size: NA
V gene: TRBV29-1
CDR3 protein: CSVGGDSLMIYGYTF
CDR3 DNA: TGCAGCGTTGGGGGGGACAGTTTGATGATCTATGGCTACACCTTC

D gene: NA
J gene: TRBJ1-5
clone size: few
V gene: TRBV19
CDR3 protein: CASSMWSGAEQPQHF
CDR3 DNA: TGTGCCAGTAGTATGTGGTCAGGGGCGGAACAGCCCCAGCATTTT

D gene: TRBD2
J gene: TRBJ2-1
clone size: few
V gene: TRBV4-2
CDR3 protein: CASSPPTSGYNEQFF
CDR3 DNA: TGTGCCAGCAGCCCCCCGACTAGCGGCTACAATGAGCAGTTCTTC

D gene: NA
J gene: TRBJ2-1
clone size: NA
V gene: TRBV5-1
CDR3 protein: CASMGLGSYNEQFF
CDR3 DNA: TGCGCCAGCATGGGTCTAGGCTCCTACAATGAGCAGTTCTTC

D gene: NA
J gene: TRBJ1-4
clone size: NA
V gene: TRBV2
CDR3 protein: CASRISGDEKLFF
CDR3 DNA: TGTGCCAGCAGGATATCGGGGGATGAAAAACTGTTTTTT

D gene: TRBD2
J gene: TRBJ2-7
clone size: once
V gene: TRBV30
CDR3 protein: CAWSLHGWTSGASGEQYF
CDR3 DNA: TGTGCCTGGAGTCTCCACGGATGGACTAGCGGGGCCTCCGGCGAGCAGTACTTC

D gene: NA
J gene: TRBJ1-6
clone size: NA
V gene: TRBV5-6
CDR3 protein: CASSRGRANSPLHF
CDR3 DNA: TGTGCCAGCAGCCGCGGGAGGGCGAATTCACCCCTCCACTTT

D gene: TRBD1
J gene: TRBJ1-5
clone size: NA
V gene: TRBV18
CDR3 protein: CASSPGDRAQHF
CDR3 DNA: TGTGCCAGCTCACCGGGAGACAGGGCCCAGCATTTT

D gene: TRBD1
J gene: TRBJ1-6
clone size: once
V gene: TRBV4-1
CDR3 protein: CASRRPGGNSPLHF
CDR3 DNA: TGCGCCAGCAGGAGACCAGGGGGGAATTCACCCCTCCACTTT

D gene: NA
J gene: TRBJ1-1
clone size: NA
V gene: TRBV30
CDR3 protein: CAWRGWGRGTEAFF
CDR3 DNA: TGTGCCTGGAGGGGGTGGGGGAGGGGCACTGAAGCTTTCTTT

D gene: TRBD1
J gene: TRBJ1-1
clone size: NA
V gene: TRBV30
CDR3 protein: CACGRDRYTEAFF
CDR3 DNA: TGTGCCTGCGGCCGGGACAGATACACTGAAGCTTTCTTT

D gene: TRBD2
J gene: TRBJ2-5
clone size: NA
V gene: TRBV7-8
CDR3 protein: CASSTGLAGLETQYF
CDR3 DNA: TGTGCCAGCAGCACCGGACTAGCGGGGTTAGAGACCCAGTACTTC

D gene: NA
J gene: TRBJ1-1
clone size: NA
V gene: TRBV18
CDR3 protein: CASSPTGQGTEAFF
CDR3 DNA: TGTGCCAGCTCACCGACAGGTCAGGGCACTGAAGCTTTCTTT

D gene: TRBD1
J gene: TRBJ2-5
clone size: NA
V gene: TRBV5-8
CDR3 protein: CASSPQGWDGETQYF
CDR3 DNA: TGTGCCAGCAGCCCACAGGGGTGGGACGGAGAGACCCAGTACTTC

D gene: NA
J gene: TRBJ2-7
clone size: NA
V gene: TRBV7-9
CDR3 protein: CASSLDGGFYEQYF
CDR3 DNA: TGTGCCAGCAGCTTAGACGGGGGATTCTACGAGCAGTACTTC

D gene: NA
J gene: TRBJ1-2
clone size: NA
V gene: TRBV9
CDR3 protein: CASSVATQGYYGYTF
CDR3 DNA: TGTGCCAGCAGCGTAGCTACGCAGGGATACTATGGCTACACCTTC

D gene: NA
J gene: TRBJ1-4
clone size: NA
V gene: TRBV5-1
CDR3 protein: CASSGTGQDNEKLFF
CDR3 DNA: TGCGCCAGCAGCGGCACGGGACAAGATAATGAAAAACTGTTTTTT

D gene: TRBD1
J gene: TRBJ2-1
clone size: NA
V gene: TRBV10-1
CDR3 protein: CASSAQGMGYNEQFF
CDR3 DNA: TGCGCCAGCAGTGCACAGGGGATGGGGTACAATGAGCAGTTCTTC

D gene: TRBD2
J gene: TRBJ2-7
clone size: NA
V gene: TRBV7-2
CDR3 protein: CASRGRGDSLEQYF
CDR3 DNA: TGTGCCAGCCGAGGGCGGGGGGATTCTTTGGAGCAGTACTTC

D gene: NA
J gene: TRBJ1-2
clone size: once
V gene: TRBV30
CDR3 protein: CAWSTVSGYTF
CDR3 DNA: TGTGCCTGGAGCACAGTTAGTGGCTACACCTTC

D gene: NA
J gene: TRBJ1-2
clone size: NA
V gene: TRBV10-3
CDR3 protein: CAISEDPGLRGNGYTF
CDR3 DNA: TGTGCCATCAGCGAAGACCCCGGTCTGAGGGGGAATGGCTACACCTTC

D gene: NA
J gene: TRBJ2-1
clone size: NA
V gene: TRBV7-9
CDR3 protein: CASSSLAGRYNEQFF
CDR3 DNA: TGTGCCAGCAGCTCCCTTGCGGGGAGATACAATGAGCAGTTCTTC

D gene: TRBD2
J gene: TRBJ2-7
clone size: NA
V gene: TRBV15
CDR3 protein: CATSRDISGGYEQYF
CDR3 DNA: TGTGCCACCAGCAGAGATATAAGCGGGGGCTACGAGCAGTACTTC

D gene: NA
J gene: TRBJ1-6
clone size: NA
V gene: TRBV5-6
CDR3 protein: CASSLVRGGNSPLHF
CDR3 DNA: TGTGCCAGCAGCTTGGTGCGCGGCGGGAATTCACCCCTCCACTTT

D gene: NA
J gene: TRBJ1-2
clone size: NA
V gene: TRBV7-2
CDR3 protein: CASRRSGPGQGNYGYTF
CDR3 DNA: TGTGCCAGCAGACGCTCCGGCCCGGGGCAGGGGAACTATGGCTACACCTTC

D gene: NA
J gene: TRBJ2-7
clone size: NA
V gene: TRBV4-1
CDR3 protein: CASSQDPGRTVHYEQYF
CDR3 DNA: TGCGCCAGCAGCCAAGATCCGGGTAGGACAGTCCATTACGAGCAGTACTTC

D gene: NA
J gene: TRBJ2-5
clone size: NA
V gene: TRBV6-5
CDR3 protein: CASRRTVQETQYF
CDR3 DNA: TGTGCCAGCAGAAGGACAGTTCAAGAGACCCAGTACTTC

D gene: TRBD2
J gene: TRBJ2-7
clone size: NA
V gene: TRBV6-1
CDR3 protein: CASSGTSGGYEQYF
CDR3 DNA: TGTGCCAGCAGTGGGACTAGCGGGGGCTACGAGCAGTACTTC

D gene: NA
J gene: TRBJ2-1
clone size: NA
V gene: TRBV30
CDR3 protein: CAWKSGYNEQFF
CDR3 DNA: TGTGCCTGGAAAAGCGGCTACAATGAGCAGTTCTTC

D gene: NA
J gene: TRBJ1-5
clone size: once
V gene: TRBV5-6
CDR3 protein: CASSRGVYSNQPQHF
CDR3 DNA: TGTGCCAGCAGCCGGGGGGTTTATAGCAATCAGCCCCAGCATTTT

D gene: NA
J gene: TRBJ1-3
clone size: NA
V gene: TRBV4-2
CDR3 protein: CASSQERPGSGNTIYF
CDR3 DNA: TGTGCCAGCAGCCAAGAGCGGCCAGGGTCTGGAAACACCATATATTTT

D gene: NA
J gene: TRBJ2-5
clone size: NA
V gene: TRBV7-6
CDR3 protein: CASSSRETQYF
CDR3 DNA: TGTGCCAGCAGCTCTCGTGAGACCCAGTACTTC

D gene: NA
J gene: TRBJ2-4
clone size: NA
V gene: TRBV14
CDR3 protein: CASSQDVRGGIQYF
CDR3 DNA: TGTGCCAGCAGCCAAGATGTGAGGGGAGGCATTCAGTACTTC

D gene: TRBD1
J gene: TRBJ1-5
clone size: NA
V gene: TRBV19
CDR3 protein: CASSETGWTNQPQHF
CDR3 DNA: TGTGCCAGTAGCGAGACAGGGTGGACCAATCAGCCCCAGCATTTT

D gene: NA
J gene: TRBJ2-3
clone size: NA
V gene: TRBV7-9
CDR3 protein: CASRFIADTQYF
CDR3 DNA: TGTGCCAGCCGTTTTATTGCGGATACGCAGTATTTT

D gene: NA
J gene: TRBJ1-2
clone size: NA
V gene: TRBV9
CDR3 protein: CASTPGNSYGYTF
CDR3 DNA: TGTGCCAGCACACCGGGGAATAGCTATGGCTACACCTTC

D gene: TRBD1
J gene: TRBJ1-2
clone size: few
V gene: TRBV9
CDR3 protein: CASRANDRDYGYTF
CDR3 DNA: TGTGCCAGCAGAGCAAATGACAGGGACTATGGCTACACCTTC

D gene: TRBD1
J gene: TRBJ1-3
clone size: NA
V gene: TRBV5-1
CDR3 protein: CASSPTGDGNTIYF
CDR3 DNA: TGCGCCAGCAGCCCCACAGGGGACGGAAACACCATATATTTT

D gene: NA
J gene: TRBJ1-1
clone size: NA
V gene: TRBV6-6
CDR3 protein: CASSYSQWREDTEAFF
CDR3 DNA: TGTGCCAGCAGTTACTCGCAGTGGAGGGAGGACACTGAAGCTTTCTTT

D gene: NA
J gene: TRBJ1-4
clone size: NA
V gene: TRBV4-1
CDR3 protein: CASSQVLGASVLEKLFF
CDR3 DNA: TGCGCCAGCAGCCAGGTCCTGGGGGCGTCCGTACTAGAAAAACTGTTTTTT

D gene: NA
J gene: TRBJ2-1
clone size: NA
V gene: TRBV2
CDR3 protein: CASLQTGGLNNEQFF
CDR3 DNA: TGTGCCAGCTTACAGACAGGAGGTCTGAACAATGAGCAGTTCTTC

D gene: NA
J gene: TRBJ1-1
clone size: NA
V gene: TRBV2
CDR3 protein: CATRGQPNTEAFF
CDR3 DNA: TGTGCCACTAGAGGACAGCCGAACACTGAAGCTTTCTTT

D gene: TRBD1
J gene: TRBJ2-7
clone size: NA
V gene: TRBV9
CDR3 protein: CASSAGTGGGEQYF
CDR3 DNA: TGTGCCAGCAGCGCTGGGACAGGGGGTGGCGAGCAGTACTTC

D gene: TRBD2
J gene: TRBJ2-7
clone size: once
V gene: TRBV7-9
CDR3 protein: CASSLGGFYEQYF
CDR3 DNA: TGTGCCAGCAGCTTGGGGGGGTTCTACGAGCAGTACTTC

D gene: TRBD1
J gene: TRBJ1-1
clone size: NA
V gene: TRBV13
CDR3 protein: CASSASGTGATEAFF
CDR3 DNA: TGTGCCAGCAGCGCCTCGGGGACAGGGGCCACTGAAGCTTTCTTT

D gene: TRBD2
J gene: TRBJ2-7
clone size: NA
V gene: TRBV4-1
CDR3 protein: CASSPRERGGYEQYF
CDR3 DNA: TGCGCCAGCAGCCCACGGGAGCGGGGGGGATACGAGCAGTACTTC

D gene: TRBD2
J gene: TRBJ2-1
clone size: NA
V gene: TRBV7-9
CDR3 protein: CASSRTGGPVNEQFF
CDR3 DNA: TGTGCCAGCAGCCGAACGGGGGGGCCGGTCAATGAGCAGTTCTTC

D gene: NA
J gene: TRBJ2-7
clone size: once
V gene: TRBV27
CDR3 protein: CASSLSDFPAYEQYF
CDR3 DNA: TGTGCCAGCAGTTTATCGGACTTTCCCGCCTACGAGCAGTACTTC